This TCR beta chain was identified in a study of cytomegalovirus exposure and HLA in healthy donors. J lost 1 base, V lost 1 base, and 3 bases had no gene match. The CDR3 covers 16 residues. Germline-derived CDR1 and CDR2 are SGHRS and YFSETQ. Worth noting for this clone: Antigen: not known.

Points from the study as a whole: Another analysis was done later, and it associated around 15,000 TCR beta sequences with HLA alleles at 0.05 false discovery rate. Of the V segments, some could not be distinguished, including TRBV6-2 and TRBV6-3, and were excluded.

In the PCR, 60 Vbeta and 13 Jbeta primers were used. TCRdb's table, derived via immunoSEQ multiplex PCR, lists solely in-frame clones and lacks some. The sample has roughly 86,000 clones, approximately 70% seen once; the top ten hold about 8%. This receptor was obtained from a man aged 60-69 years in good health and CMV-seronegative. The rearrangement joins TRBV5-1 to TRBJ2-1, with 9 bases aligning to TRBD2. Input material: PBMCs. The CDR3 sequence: CASSLIAGGSYNEQFF. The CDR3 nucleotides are TGCGCCAGCAGCTTGATTGCGGGGGGGTCCTACAATGAGCAGTTCTTC.